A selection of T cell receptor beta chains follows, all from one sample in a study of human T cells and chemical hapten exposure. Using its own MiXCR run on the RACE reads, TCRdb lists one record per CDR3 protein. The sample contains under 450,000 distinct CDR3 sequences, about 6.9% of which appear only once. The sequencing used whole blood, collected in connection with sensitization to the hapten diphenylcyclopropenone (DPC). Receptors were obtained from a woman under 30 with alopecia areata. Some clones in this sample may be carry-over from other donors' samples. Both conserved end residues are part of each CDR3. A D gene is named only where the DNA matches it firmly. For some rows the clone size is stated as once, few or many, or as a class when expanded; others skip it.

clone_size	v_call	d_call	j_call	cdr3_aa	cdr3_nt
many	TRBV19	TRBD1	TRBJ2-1	CATRRTRGRIDEQFF	TGTGCCACCAGGCGAACCAGGGGGCGTATTGATGAGCAGTTCTTC
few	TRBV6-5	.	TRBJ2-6	CASSSGTSSSGANVLTF	TGTGCCAGCAGTTCCGGGACATCATCCTCTGGGGCCAACGTCCTGACTTTC
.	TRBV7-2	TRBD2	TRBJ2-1	CASSFSLAGGSYNEQFF	TGTGCCAGCAGCTTTAGTCTAGCGGGGGGTTCCTACAATGAGCAGTTCTTC
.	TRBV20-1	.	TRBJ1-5	CSARQNSNQPQHF	TGCAGTGCTAGGCAGAATTCGAATCAGCCCCAGCATTTT
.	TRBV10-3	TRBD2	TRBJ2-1	CATVLTSGISYNEQFF	TGTGCCACCGTGTTAACTAGCGGGATCTCCTACAATGAGCAGTTCTTC
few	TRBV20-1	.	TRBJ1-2	CSAIYTGSDYGYTF	TGCAGTGCTATTTACACCGGGTCTGACTATGGCTACACCTTC
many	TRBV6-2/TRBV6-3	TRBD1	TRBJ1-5	CASSSTRTGPGNQPQHF	TGTGCCAGCAGTTCTACTCGGACAGGGCCGGGCAATCAGCCCCAGCATTTT
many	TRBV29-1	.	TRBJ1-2	CSLSSVDGYTF	TGCAGCCTCTCATCCGTGGATGGCTACACCTTC
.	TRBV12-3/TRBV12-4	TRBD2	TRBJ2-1	CASSFRGVNEQFF	TGTGCCAGCAGTTTCCGGGGGGTTAATGAGCAGTTCTTC
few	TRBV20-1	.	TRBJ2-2	CSARILPGTGELFF	TGCAGTGCTAGGATTCTCCCGGGCACCGGGGAGCTGTTTTTT
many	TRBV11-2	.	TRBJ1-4	CASSLEQGNEKLFF	TGTGCCAGCAGCTTAGAACAGGGTAATGAAAAACTGTTTTTT
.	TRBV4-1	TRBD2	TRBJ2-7	CASSSLAGRSYEQYF	TGCGCCAGCAGCTCCCTAGCGGGGCGCTCCTACGAGCAGTACTTC
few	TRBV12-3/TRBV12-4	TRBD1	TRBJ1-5	CASSLGTGRHQPQHF	TGTGCCAGCAGTCTGGGGACAGGGAGGCATCAGCCCCAGCATTTT
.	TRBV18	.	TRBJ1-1	CASSPRAGGADTEAFF	TGTGCCAGCTCACCGAGGGCCGGGGGCGCCGACACTGAAGCTTTCTTT
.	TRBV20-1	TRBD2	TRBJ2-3	CSARGLAGGPGTDTQYF	TGCAGTGCTAGAGGACTAGCGGGGGGACCTGGCACAGATACGCAGTATTTT
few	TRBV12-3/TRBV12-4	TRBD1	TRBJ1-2	CATTPMGQGYGYTF	TGTGCCACCACTCCCATGGGACAGGGGTATGGCTACACCTTC
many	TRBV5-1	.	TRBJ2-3	CASSSLSTDTQYF	TGCGCCAGCAGCTCGTTGTCCACAGATACGCAGTATTTT
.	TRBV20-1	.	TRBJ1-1	CSASMGLTEAFF	TGCAGTGCTTCAATGGGCCTCACTGAAGCTTTCTTT
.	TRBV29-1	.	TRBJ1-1	CSVGVGATEAFF	TGCAGCGTTGGGGTCGGGGCCACTGAAGCTTTCTTT
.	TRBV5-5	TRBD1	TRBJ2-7	CASSSDRAPYEQYF	TGTGCCAGCAGCTCCGACAGGGCCCCCTACGAGCAGTACTTC
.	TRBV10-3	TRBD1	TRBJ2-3	CAISEGQGDTDTQYF	TGTGCCATCAGTGAAGGACAGGGTGACACAGATACGCAGTATTTT
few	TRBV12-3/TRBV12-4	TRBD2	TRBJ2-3	CASSFGLAENTDTQYF	TGTGCCAGCAGTTTTGGACTAGCGGAGAACACAGATACGCAGTATTTT
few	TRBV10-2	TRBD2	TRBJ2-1	CASGDGVLTGGNEQFF	TGCGCCAGCGGGGACGGAGTACTCACGGGGGGTAATGAGCAGTTCTTC
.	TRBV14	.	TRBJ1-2	CASSQERKGYGYTF	TGTGCCAGCAGCCAAGAACGTAAGGGCTATGGCTACACCTTC
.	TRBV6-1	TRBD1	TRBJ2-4	CASSEAVWTGLWVIQYF	TGTGCCAGCAGTGAAGCCGTCTGGACAGGGCTGTGGGTCATTCAGTACTTC
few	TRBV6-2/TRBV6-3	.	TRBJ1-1	CASSYTEDSTEAFF	TGTGCCAGCAGTTATACTGAGGATAGCACTGAAGCTTTCTTT
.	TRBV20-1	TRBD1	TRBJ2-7	CSASPGQGAREQYF	TGCAGTGCTAGTCCGGGACAGGGGGCGAGGGAGCAGTACTTC
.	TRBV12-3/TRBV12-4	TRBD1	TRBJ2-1	CASSLTGQGNNEQFF	TGTGCCAGCAGTTTAACGGGACAGGGAAACAATGAGCAGTTCTTC
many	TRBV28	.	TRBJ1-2	CASSLWGNGYGYTF	TGTGCCAGCAGTTTATGGGGGAATGGCTATGGCTACACCTTC